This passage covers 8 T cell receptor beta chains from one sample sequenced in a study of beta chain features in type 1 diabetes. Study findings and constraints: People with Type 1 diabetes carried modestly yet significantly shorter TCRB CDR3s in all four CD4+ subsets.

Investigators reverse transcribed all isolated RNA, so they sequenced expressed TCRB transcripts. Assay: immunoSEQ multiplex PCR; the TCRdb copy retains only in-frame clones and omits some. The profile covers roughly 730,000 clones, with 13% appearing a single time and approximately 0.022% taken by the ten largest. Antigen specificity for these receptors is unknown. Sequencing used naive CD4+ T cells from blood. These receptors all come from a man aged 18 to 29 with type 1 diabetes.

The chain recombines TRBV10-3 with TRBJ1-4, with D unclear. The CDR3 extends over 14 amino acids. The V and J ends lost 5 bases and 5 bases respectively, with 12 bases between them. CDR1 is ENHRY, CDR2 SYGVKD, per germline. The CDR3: CAISPSTTNEKLFF. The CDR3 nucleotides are TGTGCCATCAGTCCTAGTACCACCAATGAAAAACTGTTTTTT.

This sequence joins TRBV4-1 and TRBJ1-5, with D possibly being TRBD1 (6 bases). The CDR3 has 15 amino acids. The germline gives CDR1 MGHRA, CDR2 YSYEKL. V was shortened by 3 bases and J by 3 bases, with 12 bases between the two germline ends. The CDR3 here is CASSQETGNNQPQHF. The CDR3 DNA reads TGCGCCAGCAGCCAGGAAACAGGGAACAATCAGCCCCAGCATTTT.

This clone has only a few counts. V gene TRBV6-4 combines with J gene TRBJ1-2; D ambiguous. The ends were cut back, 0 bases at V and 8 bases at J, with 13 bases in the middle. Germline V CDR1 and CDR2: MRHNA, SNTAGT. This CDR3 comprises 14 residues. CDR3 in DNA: TGTGCCAGCAGTGACTCTTATGGGGTTCGGGGCTACACCTTC. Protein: CASSDSYGVRGYTF.

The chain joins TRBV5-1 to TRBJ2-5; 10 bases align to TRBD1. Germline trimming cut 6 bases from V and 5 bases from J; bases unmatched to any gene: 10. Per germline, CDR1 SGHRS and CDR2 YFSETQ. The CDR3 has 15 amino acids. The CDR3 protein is CASTVDRGLSETQYF. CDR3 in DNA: TGCGCCAGCACCGTTGACAGGGGGCTCTCTGAGACCCAGTACTTC.

CDR3: CASSHGQGRGQETQYF. The CDR3 nucleotides read TGTGCCAGCAGCCACGGACAGGGAAGGGGTCAAGAGACCCAGTACTTC. This chain connects TRBV7-9 to TRBJ2-5, with TRBD1 identical over 8 bases. The CDR3 spans 16 residues. Germline V lookup: CDR1 SEHNR, CDR2 FQNEAQ (reference sequence). V dropped 5 bases and J dropped 2; count of bases not matched to a gene: 10. Complete variable domain (other parts from reference TRBV7-9 and TRBJ2-5): DTGVSQNPRHKITKRGQNVTFRCDPISEHNRLYWYRQTLGQGPEFLTYFQNEAQLEKSRLLSDRFSAERPKGSFSTLEIQRTEQGDSAMYLCASSHGQGRGQETQYFGPGTRLLVL.

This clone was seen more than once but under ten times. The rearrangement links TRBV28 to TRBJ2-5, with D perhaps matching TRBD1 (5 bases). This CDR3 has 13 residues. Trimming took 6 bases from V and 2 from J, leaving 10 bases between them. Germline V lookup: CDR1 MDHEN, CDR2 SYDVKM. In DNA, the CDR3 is TGTGCCAGCAGCAACCGACAGCAAGAGACCCAGTACTTC. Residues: CASSNRQQETQYF.

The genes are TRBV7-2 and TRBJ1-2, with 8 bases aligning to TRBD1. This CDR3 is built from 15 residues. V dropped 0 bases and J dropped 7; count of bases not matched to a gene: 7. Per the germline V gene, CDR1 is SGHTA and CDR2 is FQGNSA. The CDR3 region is CASSLALQGALGYTF. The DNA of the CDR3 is TGTGCCAGCAGCTTAGCGCTGCAGGGGGCTCTTGGCTACACCTTC.

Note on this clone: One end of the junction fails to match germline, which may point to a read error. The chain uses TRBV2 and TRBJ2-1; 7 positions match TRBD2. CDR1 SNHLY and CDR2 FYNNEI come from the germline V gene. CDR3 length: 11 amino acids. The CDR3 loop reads CASSESGKRVF. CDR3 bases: TGTGCCAGCAGTGAAAGCGGGAAGCGGGTCTTC.